The 15 T cell receptor beta chains in this list originate from one sample, sequenced in a study of T cells in Graves' hyperthyroidism and ophthalmopathy. RNA transcripts were the template for amplifying TCR beta CDR3 regions. First-round RT-PCR targeting the TCR CDR3 was performed with the HTBI primer set. MiXCR, run by TCRdb on the multiplex PCR reads, gives a single entry per CDR3 protein. The sample lists 300,000 to 400,000 distinct CDR3 sequences, approximately 18% occurring once. The sequenced sample was blood. The source is a man younger than 35 with Graves' ophthalmopathy.

This clonotype appeared many times. V gene TRBV4-1 combines with J gene TRBJ1-5; D might be TRBD1 (6 bases). Trimming pared 0 bases from V and 6 bases from J, leaving 15 bases between. Germline-derived CDR1 and CDR2 are MGHRA and YSYEKL. The CDR3 is made up of 16 amino acids. The CDR3 region is CASSQDQEGGRQPQHF. The CDR3 nucleotides read TGCGCCAGCAGCCAAGATCAGGAGGGGGGCCGTCAGCCCCAGCATTTT.

The V and J genes are TRBV5-6 and TRBJ2-2; D is perhaps TRBD1 or TRBD2 (8 bases each). Germline CDR1 SGHDT, CDR2 YYEEEE. The CDR3 length is 18 residues. V was clipped by 4 bases and J by 0 bases, with 19 bases between them. The CDR3 protein is CASSPGQGAGANTGELFF. The CDR3 DNA is TGTGCCAGCAGCCCCGGACAGGGAGCGGGAGCGAACACCGGGGAGCTGTTTTTT.

This clonotype was detected once. This sequence joins TRBV5-1 and TRBJ2-1, with 8 nucleotides matching TRBD1. CDR3 length: 15 residues. CDR1 and CDR2 (germline): SGHRS, YFSETQ. The ends lost 0 bases at V and 4 bases at J; junction bases unmatched: 3. The CDR3 region is CASSLGGQVYNEQFF. CDR3 DNA sequence: TGCGCCAGCAGCTTGGGGGGACAGGTATACAATGAGCAGTTCTTC.

This clonotype came up many times. The chain couples TRBV10-2 to TRBJ1-5; tentatively, D is TRBD1 (5 bases). The V gene's germline CDR1 is WSHSY and CDR2 SAAADI. This CDR3 region has 14 residues. With 4 bases removed from V and 0 bases from J, the gap between germline ends came to 7 bases. The CDR3 region is CASSVGVSNQPQHF. Here the CDR3 DNA reads TGCGCCAGCAGTGTGGGGGTTAGCAATCAGCCCCAGCATTTT.

V is TRBV18 and J is TRBJ1-3; D gene uncertain. CDR3 size: 17 residues. Trimming shortened V by 0 bases and J by 3 bases, and 15 bases separated the two germline ends. The germline gives CDR1 KGHSH, CDR2 LQKENI. In nucleotides, the CDR3 is TGTGCCAGCTCACCACCCTGGGCCGAGAGTAGTGGAAACACCATATATTTT. This codes for CASSPPWAESSGNTIYF.

The table lists this clonotype with a few counts. The rearrangement uses TRBV11-2 and TRBJ1-6, with 8 bases identical to TRBD1. Germline V CDR1 and CDR2: SGHAT, FQNNGV. The CDR3 has 14 residues. V trimming: 8 bases; J trimming: 9 bases; junction bases outside the gene matches: 9. DNA for the CDR3: TGTGCCAGCCAAACAGGGGGTGGGGGTTCACCCCTCCACTTT. It encodes CASQTGGGGSPLHF.

The rearrangement uses TRBV7-8 and TRBJ2-5; 7 bases align to TRBD1. V shed 5 bases, J shed 2 bases, and the junction held 8 bases outside the gene matches. This CDR3 is 15 amino acids long. CDR1 and CDR2 (germline): SGHVS, FQNEAQ. The CDR3 nucleotides read TGTGCCAGCAGCCCCACGACAGGGCCACAAGAGACCCAGTACTTC. It encodes CASSPTTGPQETQYF. Combining the CDR3 with reference TRBV7-8 and TRBJ2-5 gives the whole variable domain GAGVSQSPRYKVAKRGQDVALRCDPISGHVSLFWYQQALGQGPEFLTYFQNEAQLDKSGLPSDRFFAERPEGSVSTLKIQRTQQEDSAVYLCASSPTTGPQETQYFGPGTRLLVL.

This clonotype was observed many times. This chain joins TRBV27 and TRBJ2-7; 7 bases match TRBD1. Germline V lookup: CDR1 MNHEY, CDR2 SMNVEV (reference sequence). There are 13 residues in the CDR3. V trimming: 5 bases; J trimming: 7 bases; junction bases outside the gene matches: 8. CDR3 sequence reads: CASSHTGVREQYF. The CDR3 region has the DNA TGTGCCAGCAGTCACACAGGGGTAAGAGAGCAGTACTTC.

This clonotype was detected ten times or more. The chain joins TRBV11-3 to TRBJ2-1; TRBD2 agrees at 8 bases. The CDR3 sequence is 15 residues long. V trimming: 1 base; J trimming: 4 bases; junction bases outside the gene matches: 3. The V gene's germline CDR1 is SGHNT and CDR2 YENEEA. CDR3 coding DNA: TGTGCCAGCAGCTTAGCTAGCGGGCCTTACAATGAGCAGTTCTTC. Encoded protein: CASSLASGPYNEQFF.

A note on this clonotype: The junction does not match germline at one end; this may be a read error. J is TRBJ2-3 and V is TRBV18; D might be TRBD1 or TRBD2, each matching 5 bases. Looked up from germline, CDR1 is KGHSH and CDR2 is LQKENI. The CDR3 is made up of 15 amino acids. CDR3 in amino acids: CASSPPGQSTYTQYF. DNA for the CDR3: TGTGCCAGCTCGCCACCGGGGCAGAGCACATATACGCAGTATTTT.

This clonotype was observed at least ten times. The chain carries TRBV7-9 and TRBJ1-1, with D hard to call. The CDR3 spans 11 residues. Trimming left V 8 bases short and J 6 bases short, with 10 bases between. Per germline, CDR1 SEHNR and CDR2 FQNEAQ (reference sequence). The CDR3 nucleotides read TGTGCCAGCCTTGGCGGTGCTGAAGCTTTCTTT. Protein: CASLGGAEAFF.

This clonotype was counted ten times or more. The gene calls are TRBV2 and TRBJ1-5; 10 bases match TRBD1. The CDR3 length is 15 residues. Germline-derived CDR1 and CDR2 are SNHLY and FYNNEI. Trimming removed 4 bases from V and 6 bases from J; junction bases left unmatched: 6. CDR3 protein: CASSVRTGGFQPQHF. CDR3 nucleotides: TGTGCCAGCAGTGTCCGGACAGGGGGTTTTCAGCCCCAGCATTTT.

A few counts support this clonotype. The rearrangement joins TRBV3-1 to TRBJ1-3; D unclear. The CDR3 extends over 16 amino acids. Germline CDR1 reads LGHDT; CDR2 reads YNNKEL (reference sequence). V lost 4 bases and J lost 0, with 13 bases in between. CDR3 nucleotide sequence: TGTGCCAGCAGCCCTATAGGCGGAAGCTCTGGAAACACCATATATTTT. Residues: CASSPIGGSSGNTIYF.

This clonotype was counted at least ten times. An end of the junction differs from the germline gene, which may be a read error. The J gene is TRBJ1-1, the V gene TRBV27; no definite D call. This CDR3 region has 11 residues. The germline CDR1 and CDR2 sequences are MNHEY and SMNVEV (reference sequence). The CDR3 region has the DNA TGCGCCAGCATACAGAACACTGAAGCTTTCTTT. Translation gives CASIQNTEAFF.

This clonotype was seen a handful of times. The chain couples TRBV24-1 to TRBJ1-5, with D perhaps TRBD1 (5 bases). V was trimmed by 3 bases and J by 3 bases, leaving 11 bases between them. The CDR3 totals 15 residues. Germline CDR1 is KGHDR and CDR2 is SFDVKD. CDR3 loop: CATSDPGTDNQPQHF. The CDR3 nucleotides read TGTGCCACCAGTGATCCCGGGACGGACAATCAGCCCCAGCATTTT.